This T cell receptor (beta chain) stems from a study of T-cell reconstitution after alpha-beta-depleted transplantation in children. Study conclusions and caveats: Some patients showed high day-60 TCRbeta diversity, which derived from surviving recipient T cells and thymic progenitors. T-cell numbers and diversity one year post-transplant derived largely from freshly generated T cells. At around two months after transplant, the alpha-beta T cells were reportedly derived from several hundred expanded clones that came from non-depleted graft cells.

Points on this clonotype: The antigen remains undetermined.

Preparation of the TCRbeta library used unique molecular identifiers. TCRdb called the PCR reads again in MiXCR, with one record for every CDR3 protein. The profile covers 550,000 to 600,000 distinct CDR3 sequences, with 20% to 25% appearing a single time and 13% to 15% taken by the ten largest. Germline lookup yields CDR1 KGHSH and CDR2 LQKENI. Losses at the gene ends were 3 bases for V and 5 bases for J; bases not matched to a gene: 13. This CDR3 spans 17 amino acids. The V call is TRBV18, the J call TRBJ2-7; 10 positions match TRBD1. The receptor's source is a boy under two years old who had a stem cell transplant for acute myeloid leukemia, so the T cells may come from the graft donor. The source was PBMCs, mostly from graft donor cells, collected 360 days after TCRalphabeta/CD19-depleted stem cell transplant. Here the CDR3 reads CASSPSIEGQGTHEQYF. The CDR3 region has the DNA TGTGCCAGCTCACCGTCGATCGAGGGACAGGGGACCCACGAGCAGTACTTC.